These 13 T cell receptor beta chains were all obtained from the same sample, sequenced in a study of T cell changes during pregnancy in multiple sclerosis. This table comes from immunoSEQ multiplex PCR, and its TCRdb copy is limited to in-frame clones, with some not included. The table has fewer than 80,000 clones, 91% seen once. The input for sequencing was CD4+ T cells from peripheral blood mononuclear cells, taken in the third trimester of pregnancy. These receptors were obtained from a female donor in good health, enrolled as a control in a pregnancy study.

V is TRBV10-3 and J is TRBJ2-3, with 13 positions matching TRBD2. Germline CDR1 ENHRY, CDR2 SYGVKD. Trimming took 2 bases from V and 1 from J; bases not matched to a gene: 12. This CDR3 has 20 residues. The CDR3 DNA follows: TGTGCCATCAGTGAGGGGGGACTAGCGGGGAACATCCAGGGCACAGATACGCAGTATTTT. Amino acid sequence: CAISEGGLAGNIQGTDTQYF.

The J gene is TRBJ2-5, the V gene TRBV7-9, with 8 positions matching TRBD2. V lost 3 bases, J lost 4 bases, and 16 bases stayed unmatched. Germline V gene lookup returns CDR1 SEHNR and CDR2 FQNEAQ (reference sequence). This CDR3 comprises 18 residues. CDR3 nucleotide sequence: TGTGCCAGCAGCTTCGCAAAGAAGGGACTAGTTTTCGGAGAGACCCAGTACTTC. Its translation: CASSFAKKGLVFGETQYF.

This chain connects TRBV9 to TRBJ1-1, with 9 bases aligning to TRBD1. Germline lookup yields CDR1 SGDLS and CDR2 YYNGEE. With V trimmed by 0 bases and J by 1 base, 1 base remained unmatched. The CDR3 extends over 15 amino acids. CDR3 in amino acids: CASSVVTGGNTEAFF. CDR3 sequence (DNA): TGTGCCAGCAGCGTAGTGACAGGGGGGAACACTGAAGCTTTCTTT.

A single count supports this clone. The gene calls are TRBV4-3 and TRBJ2-2; D might be TRBD1 (5 bases). This CDR3 has 16 amino acids. V was cut by 0 bases and J by 7 bases, with 15 bases left in between. Germline V gene data show CDR1 as LGHNA and CDR2 as YSLEER. The CDR3 protein is CASSQDTREQDGELFF. DNA of the CDR3: TGCGCCAGCAGCCAAGATACCAGGGAACAGGACGGGGAGCTGTTTTTT.

This chain links TRBV9 with TRBJ2-7, with 8 bases that match TRBD1. J lost 4 bases, V lost 3 bases, and 9 bases had no gene match. Germline V lookup: CDR1 SGDLS, CDR2 YYNGEE. CDR3 length equals 15 residues. CDR3 in amino acids: CASSARPGQEYEQYF. DNA for the CDR3: TGTGCCAGCAGCGCACGACCGGGACAGGAGTACGAGCAGTACTTC.

Written as DNA, the CDR3 is TGTGCCAGCAGCTTATGGGGTATTGTTGGGAGCGAGAACACTGAAGCTTTCTTT. Encoded protein: CASSLWGIVGSENTEAFF. The chain links TRBV11-2 to TRBJ1-1; D gene uncertain. V lost 2 bases to trimming and J lost 1 base, with 20 bases between them. Germline V gene data show CDR1 as SGHAT and CDR2 as FQNNGV. This CDR3 comprises 18 residues. The whole variable domain, remainder taken from reference TRBV11-2 and TRBJ1-1, is EAGVAQSPRYKIIEKRQSVAFWCNPISGHATLYWYQQILGQGPKLLIQFQNNGVVDDSQLPKDRFSAERLKGVDSTLKIQPAKLEDSAVYLCASSLWGIVGSENTEAFFGQGTRLTVV.

V and J are TRBV7-2 and TRBJ1-2; TRBD1 matches 8 bases. Germline CDR1 reads SGHTA; CDR2 reads FQGNSA. Trimming took 1 base from V and 4 from J; bases not matched to a gene: 5. The CDR3 spans 15 residues. The CDR3 protein is CASSLGTGPGYGYTF. The CDR3 DNA reads TGTGCCAGCAGCTTAGGGACAGGGCCCGGCTATGGCTACACCTTC.

The gene calls are TRBV30 and TRBJ2-7, with 7 positions matching TRBD1. Unmatched junction bases numbered 9, after V lost 3 bases and J lost 1 base. The CDR3 extends over 15 amino acids. CDR1 and CDR2 from the germline V gene are GTSNPN and SVGIG (reference sequence). CDR3 coding DNA: TGTGCCTGGAGGTGGGCGGCAGGGGGATCCTACGAGCAGTACTTC. This gives the protein CAWRWAAGGSYEQYF. Full variable domain (missing parts from reference TRBV30 and TRBJ2-7): SQTIHQWPATLVQPVGSPLSLECTVEGTSNPNLYWYRQAAGRGLQLLFYSVGIGQISSEVPQNLSASRPQDRQFILSSKKLLLSDSGFYLCAWRWAAGGSYEQYFGPGTRLTVT.

The V and J genes are TRBV7-3 and TRBJ2-1; 16 bases line up with TRBD2. The germline V gene has CDR1 SGHTA and CDR2 FQGTGA. Unmatched junction bases numbered 4, after V lost 5 bases and J lost 9 bases. The CDR3 has 15 amino acids. The DNA of the CDR3 is TGTGCCAGCAGCCAGGGACTAGCGGGGGGGCTTGAGCAGTTCTTC. Its translation is CASSQGLAGGLEQFF.

This clone was seen once. This chain joins TRBV5-1 and TRBJ1-2, with TRBD1 matching 8 bases. V dropped 0 bases and J dropped 7; count of bases not matched to a gene: 5. The CDR3 is 14 amino acids. Germline loops: CDR1 SGHRS, CDR2 YFSETQ. DNA of the CDR3: TGCGCCAGCAGCTTGGAGGACAGGGTCGGTGGCTACACCTTC. Amino acid sequence: CASSLEDRVGGYTF.

This chain joins TRBV21-1 and TRBJ1-2; TRBD1 reflects the table's D call only, with no check against the DNA. TRBV21-1 is reported as a pseudogene. The CDR3 covers 15 residues. The CDR3 reads CASRDLQGAVVGYTF. CDR3 in DNA: TGTGCCAGCAGGGATCTACAGGGGGCGGTTGTTGGCTACACCTTC.

This chain joins TRBV12-5 and TRBJ1-1; D remains ambiguous. This CDR3 comprises 14 residues. Trimming took off 8 bases at V and 1 base at J, with 14 bases between the two ends. Per the germline V gene, CDR1 is LGHNT and CDR2 is FRNRAP. CDR3 in DNA: TGTGCTAGTTCGCTTGGACTAGGGAACACTGAAGCTTTCTTT. Protein sequence: CASSLGLGNTEAFF.

The chain carries TRBV9 and TRBJ2-3, with 7 nucleotides matching TRBD1. Germline assignment: CDR1 SGDLS and CDR2 YYNGEE. After removal of 4 bases from V and 6 bases from J, the junction contained 11 bases not matched to a gene. The CDR3 runs 15 residues. For the CDR3, the DNA is TGTGCCAGCAGCCGGCGACAGGGCGAAGGTGATACGCAGTATTTT. This translates into CASSRRQGEGDTQYF. Drawing the rest from reference TRBV9 and TRBJ2-3, the complete variable domain is DSGVTQTPKHLITATGQRVTLRCSPRSGDLSVYWYQQSLDQGLQFLIQYYNGEERAKGNILERFSAQQFPDLHSELNLSSLELGDSALYFCASSRRQGEGDTQYFGPGTRLTVL.